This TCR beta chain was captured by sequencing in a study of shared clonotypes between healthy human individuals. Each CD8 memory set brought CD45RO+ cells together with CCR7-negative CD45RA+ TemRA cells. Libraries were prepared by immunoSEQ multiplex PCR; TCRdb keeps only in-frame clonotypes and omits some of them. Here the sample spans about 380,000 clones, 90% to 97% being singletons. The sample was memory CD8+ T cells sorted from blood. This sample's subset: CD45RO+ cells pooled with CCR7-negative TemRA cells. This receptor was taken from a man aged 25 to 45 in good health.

The CDR3 is CAGGQGFQPQHF. CDR3 bases: TGTGCCGGCGGACAGGGGTTTCAGCCCCAGCATTTT. The J gene is TRBJ1-5, the V gene TRBV6-1; 9 bases match TRBD1. The trim removed 11 bases at V and 6 bases at J, leaving 5 bases unmatched. The CDR3 spans 12 residues. The germline CDR1 and CDR2 sequences are MNHNS and SASEGT.